The clone carrying this TCR beta chain was picked up a small number of times. Its specificity is unknown. The data originate from a study of post-analysis software for immune sequencing data. TCR beta libraries were prepared from cDNA with unique molecular identifiers. TCRdb called the PCR reads again in MiXCR, with one record for every CDR3 protein. The sample records about 500,000 distinct CDR3 sequences, roughly 45% being singletons. Findings and limits, study-wide: Multiple sclerosis was associated with a significant reduction in normalized Chao1 diversity relative to controls. The authors found that F measure strongly co-clustered same-batch samples.

The clonotype comes from a girl aged 10-17 years with multiple sclerosis. Sequenced sample: blood.

In DNA form, the CDR3 reads TGTGCCACCAGCAGAGAGCAGGGTGTTTCACCCCTCCACTTT. Protein sequence: CATSREQGVSPLHF. The chain carries TRBV15 and TRBJ1-6, with D perhaps TRBD1 (5 bases). The length of the CDR3 is 14 residues. CDR1 is LNHNV and CDR2 is YYDKDF in the germline V gene (reference sequence). Trimming removed 0 bases at V and 9 bases at J, with 9 bases between.